This TCR beta chain was captured by sequencing in a study of T cells in Graves' hyperthyroidism and ophthalmopathy. Study-level points and caveats: The model forecast ophthalmopathy, anticipating it by a median around 6.5 months before onset. In blood, most of the thyroid clonotypes expanded above 0.001 were also present.

RNA transcripts yielded amplified TCR beta CDR3 regions. Using the HTBI primer set, a first-round RT-PCR was run on the TCR CDR3. TCRdb re-called the multiplex PCR reads through MiXCR, storing one row per CDR3 protein. The sample includes roughly 500,000 distinct CDR3 sequences, about half of them seen just once. Remarks on this clonotype: Its target is unknown. A junction end diverges from the germline sequence, so it may reflect a read error.

The CDR3 has 12 residues. Germline-derived CDR1 and CDR2 are MNHEY and SVGEGT. The sequencing sample was made of peripheral blood or thyroid tissue (not recorded which). This sequence was found in an adult woman with Graves' disease, either hyperthyroidism or ophthalmopathy (not recorded which). The chain uses TRBV6-2 or TRBV6-3 and TRBJ2-5; D is unclear. DNA of the CDR3: TGTGCCAGCAGTCACTCGGCGGAGACCCAGTACTTC. Translating gives CASSHSAETQYF.